Here is one TCR beta chain with its context. Its specificity is not known. CDR3 length: 13 amino acids. V gave up 6 bases and J gave up 9 bases, with 15 bases separating them. The germline V gene has CDR1 SNHLY and CDR2 FYNNEI. This sample is drawn from a study of shared clonotypes between healthy human individuals. Regarding the study as a whole: Naive CD4 clonotype sharing across a few donors was approximately 5.2%.

Profiling relied on immunoSEQ multiplex PCR, and the TCRdb table lists in-frame clones only, not all of them. The sample consists of 850,000 to 1,100,000 clones, 60% to 80% of them appearing once. This receptor was obtained from a man aged 18-30 years in good health. Some clones in this sample may be carry-over from other donors' samples. This rearrangement joins TRBV2 to TRBJ1-5; D not resolved. Material for sequencing was memory CD4+ T cells from PBMCs. Subset noted: CD45RA-negative fraction. The CDR3 DNA sequence: TGTGCCAGCAGCGCGACGCAGGATGGGCCCCAGCATTTT. Its translation is CASSATQDGPQHF.